Listed below are T cell receptor beta chains from one sample, sequenced in a study of Tregs in tolerant kidney transplant recipients. No antigens are known for them. Clones were sequenced by immunoSEQ multiplex PCR, and TCRdb holds only the in-frame ones, with some missing. The table includes some 15,000 clones, more than 50% detected once. The sequencing here drew on CD4+ T cells from blood cultured with allogeneic cells, taken before the transplant. These receptors all stem from a human patient who received a combined kidney and bone marrow transplant. CDR3s include the opening cysteine and the closing phenylalanine or tryptophan. Fields, in order: CDR3 length, D gene, J gene, clone size, V gene, CDR3 DNA, CDR3 protein. The D gene is left open where the match is weak. The listing skips clone size in some rows; elsewhere it reads once, few, many or a size class.

15 NA TRBJ2-7 NA TRBV5-1 TGCGCCAGCAGCTTGAGACAGGCTCGATCCTACGAGCAGTACTTC CASSLRQARSYEQYF
12 NA TRBJ1-1 NA TRBV11-2 TGTGCCAGCAGCCTGCCGGGCACTGAAGCTTTCTTT CASSLPGTEAFF
14 NA TRBJ2-5 NA TRBV7-6 TGTGCCAGCAGCCGGCGGACAGTACAAGAGACCCAGTACTTC CASSRRTVQETQYF
16 NA TRBJ2-3 few TRBV28 TGTGCCAGCAGTTACGACCGATGGAGGGTGCCAGATACGCAGTATTTT CASSYDRWRVPDTQYF
13 NA TRBJ2-5 NA TRBV18 TGTGCCAGCTCACCATCCGGGCAAGAGACCCAGTACTTC CASSPSGQETQYF
15 NA TRBJ2-5 NA TRBV28 TGTGCCTCAACATCATCAGGGGCGCCAACGAAGACCCAGTACTTC CASTSSGAPTKTQYF
12 NA TRBJ2-1 NA TRBV10-3 TGTGCCATCAGGACTAGAGGCAATGAGCAGTTCTTC CAIRTRGNEQFF
16 NA TRBJ2-7 NA TRBV7-2 TGTGCCAGCAGTCCGCTTCAAAGGACAACCCTCTACGAGCAGTACTTC CASSPLQRTTLYEQYF
13 NA TRBJ2-2 NA TRBV7-8 TGTGCCAGCAGCGGCCGCGGGGCCGGGGAGCTGTTTTTT CASSGRGAGELFF
14 NA TRBJ2-7 NA TRBV27 TGTGCCAGCAGTTTAGGCGGCAGCCTATACGAGCAGTACTTC CASSLGGSLYEQYF
15 NA TRBJ2-1 NA TRBV6-5 TGTGCCAGCAGTAAGACTCACGGCGCCTACAATGAGCAGTTCTTC CASSKTHGAYNEQFF
18 TRBD1 TRBJ1-6 NA TRBV4-3 TGCGCCAGCAGCCAAGAAAACAGGGGGCGATTTCTTGTCTCACCCCTCCACTTT CASSQENRGRFLVSPLHF
13 NA TRBJ2-2 NA TRBV19 TGTGCCAGCGAAAATGCAGGAACCGGGGAGCTGTTTTTT CASENAGTGELFF
13 NA TRBJ1-5 NA TRBV28 TGTGCCAGCAGGGAGGGGCTTTGGGGGACCCAGCATTTT CASREGLWGTQHF
14 TRBD1 TRBJ2-7 few TRBV2 TGTGCCAGCAGTCTGAGACAGGGAGCCTACGAGCAGTACTTC CASSLRQGAYEQYF
13 TRBD1 TRBJ1-2 few TRBV5-5 TGTGCCAGCGGGGGACAGCTCCTGTATGGCTACACCTTC CASGGQLLYGYTF
15 NA TRBJ1-5 few TRBV10-3 TGTGCCACCACCCCCGGGGGTTATAGCAATCAGCCCCAGCATTTT CATTPGGYSNQPQHF
18 TRBD2 TRBJ2-3 NA TRBV4-2 TGTGCCAGCAGCCAACTGTCGGGACTAGCGGGAGTCCCAGATACGCAGTATTTT CASSQLSGLAGVPDTQYF